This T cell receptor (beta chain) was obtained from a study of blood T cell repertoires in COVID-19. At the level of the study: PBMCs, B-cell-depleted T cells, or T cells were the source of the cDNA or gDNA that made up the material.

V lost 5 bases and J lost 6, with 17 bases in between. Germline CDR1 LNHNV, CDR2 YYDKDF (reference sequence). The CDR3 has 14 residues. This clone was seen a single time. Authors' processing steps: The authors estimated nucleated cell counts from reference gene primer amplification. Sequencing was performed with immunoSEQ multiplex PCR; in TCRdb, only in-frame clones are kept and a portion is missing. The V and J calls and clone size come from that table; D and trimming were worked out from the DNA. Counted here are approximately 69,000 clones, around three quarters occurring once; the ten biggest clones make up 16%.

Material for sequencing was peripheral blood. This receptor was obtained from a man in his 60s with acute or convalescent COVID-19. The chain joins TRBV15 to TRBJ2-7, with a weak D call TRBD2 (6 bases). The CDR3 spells CATSSRGGGFEQYF. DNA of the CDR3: TGTGCCACCAGCTCACGGGGTGGAGGGTTCGAGCAGTACTTC.